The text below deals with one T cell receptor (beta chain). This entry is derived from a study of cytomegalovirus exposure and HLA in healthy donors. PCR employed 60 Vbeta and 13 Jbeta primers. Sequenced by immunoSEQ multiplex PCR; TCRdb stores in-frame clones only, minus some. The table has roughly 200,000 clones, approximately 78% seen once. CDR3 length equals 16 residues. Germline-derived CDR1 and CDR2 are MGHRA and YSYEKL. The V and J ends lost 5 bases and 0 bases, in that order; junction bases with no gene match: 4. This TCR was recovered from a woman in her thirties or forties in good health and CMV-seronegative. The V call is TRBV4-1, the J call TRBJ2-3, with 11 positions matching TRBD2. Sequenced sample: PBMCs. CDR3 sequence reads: CASSARTSGSTDTQYF. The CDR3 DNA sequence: TGCGCCAGCAGCGCCAGGACTAGCGGGAGCACAGATACGCAGTATTTT.